This T cell receptor beta chain was captured in a study of T cell clonotyping in hematopoietic cell transplantation. The length of the CDR3 is 14 residues. Deletions cut 3 bases from V and 2 bases from J, with 10 bases between. Germline V lookup: CDR1 LNHDA, CDR2 SQIVND (reference sequence). This table comes from immunoSEQ multiplex PCR, and its TCRdb copy is limited to in-frame clones, with some not included. The sample has some 2,100 clones, over 75% seen once. Recipient blood drawn about 28 days pretransplant and days 30, 100, 180 after. As for this clone: The antigen remains unidentified.

Notes on the study in general: Higher Inverse Simpson Index values in graft donor and pretransplant recipient predicted broader posttransplant TCR diversity. CD4 and CD8 repertoire contributions could not be separated without sorting. After transplant, recipient diversity fell while pathologically expanded clonotypes grew through day 180.

The chain combines TRBV19 with TRBJ1-1; D ambiguous. Sequenced here: PBMCs, sampled 100 days after allogeneic stem cell transplant. The sequence derives from a male patient aged 45-59 years who had an allogeneic stem cell transplant from a related donor, so the T cells may come from the graft donor. Some clones in this sample may be carry-over from other donors' samples. The CDR3 DNA follows: TGTGCCAGTAGTATTGATGGGCCTAACACTGAAGCTTTCTTT. It encodes CASSIDGPNTEAFF.